The 20 T cell receptor beta chains given below trace back to one sample, sequenced in a study of immune evolution from preneoplasia to lung adenocarcinoma. The protocol was immunoSEQ multiplex PCR, while the TCRdb copy is restricted to in-frame clones and leaves out a portion. The sample comprises several thousand clones, roughly 80% of which are singletons, and approximately 2.8% rests with the top ten. The specimen was FFPE lung adenocarcinoma in situ tissue. These receptors were obtained from a donor older than 65 with lung adenocarcinoma.

This rearrangement joins TRBV18 to TRBJ2-7; tentatively, D is TRBD1 or TRBD2 (7 bases each). The CDR3 sequence is 17 residues long. Trimming stripped 3 bases from V and 0 bases from J, with 18 bases between. The germline CDR1 and CDR2 sequences are KGHSH and LQKENI. CDR3 loop: CASSPEGAGASSYEQYF. The DNA for the CDR3 is TGTGCCAGCTCACCGGAGGGGGCGGGAGCTAGCTCCTACGAGCAGTACTTC. Together with reference TRBV18 and TRBJ2-7, the CDR3 gives the full variable domain: NAGVMQNPRHLVRRRGQEARLRCSPMKGHSHVYWYRQLPEEGLKFMVYLQKENIIDESGMPKERFSAEFPKEGPSILRIQQVVRGDSAAYFCASSPEGAGASSYEQYFGPGTRLTVT.

This sequence joins TRBV6-1 and TRBJ2-1; TRBD1 might be the D (6 bases). V shed 4 bases and J shed 5 bases, with 15 bases lying between them. CDR3 size: 15 residues. The germline V gene has CDR1 MNHNS and CDR2 SASEGT. CDR3 region: CASSGRQGTHNEQFF. CDR3 bases: TGTGCCAGCAGTGGCAGGCAGGGGACCCACAATGAGCAGTTCTTC.

The CDR3: CASSPGGETQYF. Written as DNA, the CDR3 is TGTGCCAGCTCCCCAGGGGGGGAGACCCAGTACTTC. The rearrangement uses TRBV28 and TRBJ2-5; tentative D call: TRBD1 (7 bases). The CDR3 has 12 amino acids. CDR1 and CDR2 from the germline V gene are MDHEN and SYDVKM. Trimming removed 8 bases at V and 5 bases at J, with 12 bases between.

V usage is TRBV5-5 and J usage is TRBJ1-1, with a weak D call TRBD1 (5 bases). The CDR3 is 13 amino acids. Per germline, CDR1 SGHKS and CDR2 YYEKEE (reference sequence). V was clipped by 4 bases and J by 3 bases, with 10 bases between them. CDR3 nucleotide sequence: TGTGCCAGCAGCGGGGGACCCTACACTGAAGCTTTCTTT. This sequence encodes CASSGGPYTEAFF.

The chain couples TRBV14 to TRBJ2-5, with D perhaps matching TRBD1 (5 bases). In germline, CDR1 is SGHDN, CDR2 FVKESK. CDR3 length: 13 residues. Trimming stripped 6 bases from V and 3 bases from J, with 11 bases between. CDR3 sequence: CASRGRSKETQYF. The CDR3 DNA follows: TGTGCCAGCAGGGGGCGATCCAAAGAGACCCAGTACTTC.

J is TRBJ1-6 and V is TRBV30; D is unresolved. Germline CDR1 is GTSNPN and CDR2 is SVGIG (reference sequence). Trimming removed 3 bases at V and 1 base at J, with 13 bases between. This CDR3 region has 16 residues. CDR3 DNA sequence: TGTGCCTGGAGAACAAGGGATAGGTCCTATAATTCACCCCTCCACTTT. Amino acid sequence: CAWRTRDRSYNSPLHF.

The rearrangement links TRBV4-1 to TRBJ1-5, with D possibly TRBD1 on 5 matching bases. This CDR3 spans 17 amino acids. With 0 bases removed from V and 4 bases from J, the gap between germline ends came to 16 bases. Looked up from germline, CDR1 is MGHRA and CDR2 is YSYEKL. The CDR3 coding sequence is TGCGCCAGCAGCCAAGAAATTGGGACGGACATAAATCAGCCCCAGCATTTT. Translation gives CASSQEIGTDINQPQHF.

The rearrangement uses TRBV9 and TRBJ1-1, with 8 bases lining up with TRBD1. The CDR3 is 16 residues long. The V segment lost 0 bases and the J segment 2 bases; nucleotides outside the gene matches: 6. Per the germline V gene, CDR1 is SGDLS and CDR2 is YYNGEE. The CDR3 DNA reads TGTGCCAGCAGCGTAGGCTCGACAGGGGTTAACACTGAAGCTTTCTTT. Its protein product is CASSVGSTGVNTEAFF.

The chain recombines TRBV5-1 with TRBJ2-5, with D maybe TRBD2 (5 bases). The V end was cut by 0 bases, the J end by 3 bases, with 6 bases between. The CDR3 consists of 13 residues. Germline assignment: CDR1 SGHRS and CDR2 YFSETQ. CDR3 amino acids: CASSLVGEETQYF. The CDR3 nucleotides are TGCGCCAGCAGCTTGGTCGGGGAAGAGACCCAGTACTTC.

This chain connects TRBV7-9 to TRBJ1-4; 10 nucleotides align to TRBD1. V gave up 5 bases and J gave up 4 bases; unmatched junction bases: 4. The CDR3 is made up of 15 amino acids. CDR1 and CDR2 (germline): SEHNR, FQNEAQ (reference sequence). CDR3 loop: CASSPWTGGNEKLFF. CDR3 in DNA: TGTGCCAGCAGCCCCTGGACAGGGGGTAATGAAAAACTGTTTTTT. The full variable domain, its missing parts supplied by reference TRBV7-9 and TRBJ1-4, is DTGVSQNPRHKITKRGQNVTFRCDPISEHNRLYWYRQTLGQGPEFLTYFQNEAQLEKSRLLSDRFSAERPKGSFSTLEIQRTEQGDSAMYLCASSPWTGGNEKLFFGSGTQLSVL.

This clone came up a few times. This sequence joins TRBV7-9 and TRBJ1-1; D gene ambiguous. The CDR3 extends over 15 amino acids. The V gene lost 4 bases and the J gene lost 1 base, with 13 bases spanning the gap. Germline V CDR1 and CDR2: SEHNR, FQNEAQ (reference sequence). The CDR3 nucleotides are TGTGCCAGCAGCTCAATGGAGGGTCAGAACACTGAAGCTTTCTTT. Translated, it gives CASSSMEGQNTEAFF.

The chain combines TRBV21-1 with TRBJ2-7. TRBV21-1 is designated a pseudogene. CDR3 size: 16 residues. CDR3 coding DNA: TGTGCCAGCAGCAAGCTGGGTGCTTACTGGGTCTACGAGCAGTACTTC. Encoded protein: CASSKLGAYWVYEQYF.

The rearrangement joins TRBV9 to TRBJ2-1; TRBD1 matches at 7 bases. CDR1 is SGDLS, CDR2 YYNGEE, per germline. The CDR3 loop spans 15 amino acids. V shed 2 bases, J shed 2 bases, and the junction held 4 bases outside the gene matches. CDR3 residues: CASSVLGQTYNEQFF. The CDR3 nucleotides are TGTGCCAGCAGCGTTTTGGGACAGACCTACAATGAGCAGTTCTTC.

This clone showed up just once. One junction end disagrees with the germline gene, perhaps due to a read error. This chain uses TRBV16 with TRBJ1-4, with D possibly being TRBD1 (6 bases). CDR3 length: 12 amino acids. The germline V gene encodes CDR1 KGHSY and CDR2 FQNENV. In DNA form, the CDR3 reads TGTGCCAGCAGCCAATCGGCGGTTTACAGGGTTTTT. Protein: CASSQSAVYRVF.

The gene calls are TRBV7-3 and TRBJ2-1; 9 bases line up with TRBD2. J was trimmed by 10 bases and V by 0 bases; bases with no gene match: 13. Germline CDR1 is SGHTA and CDR2 is FQGTGA. The CDR3 length is 17 residues. CDR3 sequence (DNA): TGTGCCAGCAGCTTAACGCCAAGGGGCGGGAGGGGTAGGGAGCAGTTCTTC. It is translated as CASSLTPRGGRGREQFF.

As DNA, the CDR3 is TGTGCCTGGAGCGGACAGGGGGCTGGCGAGCAGTACTTC. Translating gives CAWSGQGAGEQYF. The V and J genes are TRBV30 and TRBJ2-7; the match to TRBD1 covers 11 bases. This CDR3 spans 13 amino acids. V lost 3 bases, J lost 6 bases, and 4 bases stayed unmatched. Germline values: CDR1 GTSNPN, CDR2 SVGIG (reference sequence).

The chain is built from TRBV5-5 and TRBJ1-5; 12 bases line up with TRBD1. This CDR3 is 15 amino acids long. CDR1 and CDR2 from the germline V gene are SGHKS and YYEKEE (reference sequence). J lost 7 bases, V lost 0 bases, and 2 bases had no gene match. CDR3 sequence: CASSLEGTGGQPQHF. CDR3 sequence (DNA): TGTGCCAGCAGCTTGGAAGGGACAGGGGGCCAGCCCCAGCATTTT.

This sequence joins TRBV15 and TRBJ2-2, with 8 bases lining up with TRBD2. Germline CDR1 LNHNV, CDR2 YYDKDF (reference sequence). This CDR3 spans 17 amino acids. V shed 0 bases and J 5 bases; nucleotides not matched to a gene: 8. This chain's CDR3 is CATSRDQGLAGTGELFF. CDR3 sequence (DNA): TGTGCCACCAGCAGAGATCAGGGATTAGCGGGAACCGGGGAGCTGTTTTTT. Using reference TRBV15 and TRBJ2-2 for the parts outside the CDR3, the full variable domain is DAMVIQNPRYQVTQFGKPVTLSCSQTLNHNVMYWYQQKSSQAPKLLFHYYDKDFNNEADTPDNFQSRRPNTSFCFLDIRSPGLGDTAMYLCATSRDQGLAGTGELFFGEGSRLTVL.

The chain carries TRBV7-2 and TRBJ2-1; 12 bases are shared with TRBD2. The CDR3 length is 17 residues. With 0 bases clipped from V and 8 bases from J, the junction kept 8 bases outside the gene matches. Germline CDR1 is SGHTA and CDR2 is FQGNSA. The CDR3 DNA reads as TGTGCCAGCAGCTTAGCTCTGACTAGCGGGAGATCCGATGAGCAGTTCTTC. This sequence encodes CASSLALTSGRSDEQFF.

The chain recombines TRBV4-2 with TRBJ1-4; D gene ambiguous. The CDR3 loop spans 15 amino acids. Per germline, CDR1 LGHNA and CDR2 YNFKEQ. V shed 2 bases and J shed 5 bases, with 12 bases lying between them. In DNA, the CDR3 is TGTGCCAGCAGCCAACCCGACGGGTGGAATGAAAAACTGTTTTTT. It yields the protein CASSQPDGWNEKLFF.